Included here is one TCR beta chain sequence, with context. Its cognate antigen is unknown. The data are from a study of T cell repertoires in cytomegalovirus infection. The study, taken as a whole, reports: Clonotype analysis showed dominance of the ex vivo response by HLA-C-restricted CMV-specific TCR beta clonotypes.

Germline CDR1 is LNHDA and CDR2 is SQIVND (reference sequence). V shed 3 bases and J shed 3 bases, with 8 bases lying between them. There are 14 residues in the CDR3. TCRdb ran MiXCR on the reads and lists one entry per CDR3 protein. The repertoire holds more than 350,000 distinct CDR3 sequences, under 40% seen once, with approximately 13% in the top ten. The sequencing input was PBMCs. This TCR was recovered from a human donor in good health (CMV status not recorded). Some clones in this sample may be carry-over from other donors' samples. The chain is built from TRBV19 and TRBJ1-4; D uncertain. The CDR3 DNA reads TGTGCCAGTAGTATTCGAGGGCCTAATGAAAAACTGTTTTTT. This gives the protein CASSIRGPNEKLFF.